What follows are 12 T cell receptor beta chains derived from one specimen sequenced in a study of shared clonotypes between healthy human individuals. Naive-designated CD8 cells lacked CD45RO, were positively enriched for CCR7, and omitted terminally differentiated effector memory CD45RA+ cells. Libraries were prepared by immunoSEQ multiplex PCR; TCRdb keeps only in-frame clonotypes and omits some of them. The sample includes under 2,000,000 clones, about 94% of them seen just once. The specimen sequenced was naive CD8+ T cells sorted from blood. The receptors come from a man younger than 35 in good health.

This chain uses TRBV7-2 with TRBJ2-1, with D maybe TRBD1 (6 bases). Germline lookup yields CDR1 SGHTA and CDR2 FQGNSA. The V end was cut by 5 bases, the J end by 2 bases, with 13 bases between. This CDR3 comprises 15 residues. CDR3 coding DNA: TGTGCCAGCAGCCAGGGGCGGAGCCCCTACAATGAGCAGTTCTTC. It specifies CASSQGRSPYNEQFF.

The rearrangement links TRBV10-3 to TRBJ2-2; D might be TRBD1 or TRBD2, each matching 5 bases. The germline gives CDR1 ENHRY, CDR2 SYGVKD. Trimming stripped 5 bases from V and 5 bases from J, with 12 bases between. CDR3 size: 14 residues. The CDR3 coding sequence is TGTGCCATCAGTAATACAGGCGGGACCGGGGAGCTGTTTTTT. This gives the protein CAISNTGGTGELFF.

The rearrangement uses TRBV11-2 and TRBJ2-2; D perhaps matches TRBD2 (5 bases). V was cut by 5 bases and J by 2 bases, with 12 bases left in between. Germline lookup yields CDR1 SGHAT and CDR2 FQNNGV. The CDR3 is 15 amino acids. The CDR3 region has the DNA TGTGCCAGCAGCGTGTACGGGATCAACACCGGGGAGCTGTTTTTT. Protein product: CASSVYGINTGELFF.

With regard to this clone: Other nucleotide sequences from this sample produce the same CDR3. The J gene is TRBJ1-2, the V gene TRBV30; weak D call: TRBD1 (6 bases). The V and J ends lost 0 bases and 8 bases respectively, with 10 bases between them. There are 12 residues in the CDR3. Germline lookup yields CDR1 GTSNPN and CDR2 SVGIG (reference sequence). The CDR3 bases are TGTGCCTGGAGTGTATTAGGGGGGGGCTACACCTTC. Protein: CAWSVLGGGYTF.

The chain combines TRBV4-3 with TRBJ1-2, with a tentative D call TRBD1 (6 bases). Germline V CDR1 and CDR2: LGHNA, YSLEER. This CDR3 comprises 16 residues. V was cut by 1 base and J by 0 bases, with 12 bases left in between. CDR3 region: CASSQARTDPNYGYTF. The CDR3, as DNA: TGCGCCAGCAGCCAAGCCCGGACAGACCCTAACTATGGCTACACCTTC.

This clone was picked up one time. The rearrangement joins TRBV6-1 to TRBJ2-1; D gene unclear. CDR1 is MNHNS and CDR2 is SASEGT in the germline V gene. The length of the CDR3 is 13 residues. Trimming shortened V by 3 bases and J by 7 bases, and 10 bases separated the two germline ends. CDR3 in amino acids: CASSELLLNEQFF. For the CDR3, the DNA is TGTGCCAGCAGTGAGTTACTATTGAATGAGCAGTTCTTC.

The CDR3 coding sequence is TGCGCCAGCAGCCAAGATCGTCAGGGTATCGGAGCTTTCTTT. Protein product: CASSQDRQGIGAFF. The rearrangement links TRBV4-1 to TRBJ1-1; D is possibly TRBD1 (5 bases). In germline, CDR1 is MGHRA, CDR2 YSYEKL. The CDR3 is 14 residues long. V was pared by 0 bases and J by 10 bases, with 15 bases between.

The chain links TRBV19 to TRBJ1-6; TRBD1 agrees at 9 bases. Germline V gives CDR1 LNHDA, CDR2 SQIVND (reference sequence). V shed 5 bases, J shed 3 bases, and the junction held 5 bases outside the gene matches. The CDR3 is 16 residues long. CDR3 sequence: CASSPGQGIYNSPLHF. CDR3 in DNA: TGTGCCAGTAGTCCGGGACAGGGAATCTATAATTCACCCCTCCACTTT. The full variable domain, completed using reference TRBV19 and TRBJ1-6, is DGGITQSPKYLFRKEGQNVTLSCEQNLNHDAMYWYRQDPGQGLRLIYYSQIVNDFQKGDIAEGYSVSREKKESFPLTVTSAQKNPTAFYLCASSPGQGIYNSPLHFGNGTRLTVT.

The J gene is TRBJ2-2, the V gene TRBV28, with D tentatively TRBD2 (6 bases). Trimming left V 3 bases short and J 0 bases short, with 11 bases between. CDR1 is MDHEN and CDR2 is SYDVKM in the germline V gene. This CDR3 has 16 residues. The CDR3 is CASSFYRGANTGELFF. The CDR3, as DNA: TGTGCCAGCAGTTTTTATCGCGGGGCGAACACCGGGGAGCTGTTTTTT.

This sequence joins TRBV4-1 and TRBJ1-6; D unclear. Per germline, CDR1 MGHRA and CDR2 YSYEKL. The CDR3 runs 14 residues. V gave up 0 bases and J gave up 7 bases, with 7 bases separating them. CDR3: CASSQDPENSPLHF. CDR3 sequence (DNA): TGCGCCAGCAGCCAAGATCCGGAAAATTCACCCCTCCACTTT.

The chain carries TRBV30 and TRBJ1-4, with D unresolved. The V end was cut by 0 bases, the J end by 6 bases, with 8 bases between. The CDR3 is made up of 13 amino acids. Germline-derived CDR1 and CDR2 are GTSNPN and SVGIG (reference sequence). The DNA for the CDR3 is TGTGCCTGGAGTGTTTCAGGTGATGAAAAACTGTTTTTT. Its translation is CAWSVSGDEKLFF.

This chain links TRBV4-1 with TRBJ2-1; TRBD2 agrees at 11 bases. This CDR3 has 17 amino acids. V lost 3 bases, J lost 2 bases, and 6 bases stayed unmatched. Germline CDR1 MGHRA, CDR2 YSYEKL. CDR3 bases: TGCGCCAGCAGCCAGTTTAGCGGGGGGGTTACCTACAATGAGCAGTTCTTC. Residues: CASSQFSGGVTYNEQFF.